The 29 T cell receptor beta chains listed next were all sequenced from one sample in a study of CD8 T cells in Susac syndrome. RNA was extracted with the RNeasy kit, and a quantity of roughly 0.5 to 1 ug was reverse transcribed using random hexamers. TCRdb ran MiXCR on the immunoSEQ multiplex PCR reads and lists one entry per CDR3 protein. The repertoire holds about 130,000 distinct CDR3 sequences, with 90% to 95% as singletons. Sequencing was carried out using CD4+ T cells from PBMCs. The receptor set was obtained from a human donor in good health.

CDR3 residues: CASSLDIGGPLYGYTF. The CDR3 DNA sequence: TGTGCCAGCAGCTTAGATATCGGGGGGCCTCTCTATGGCTACACCTTC. This sequence joins TRBV7-9 and TRBJ1-2; tentatively, D is TRBD1 (6 bases). V was shortened by 1 base and J by 4 bases, with 16 bases between the two germline ends. The CDR3 sequence is 16 residues long. Germline V lookup: CDR1 SEHNR, CDR2 FQNEAQ (reference sequence).

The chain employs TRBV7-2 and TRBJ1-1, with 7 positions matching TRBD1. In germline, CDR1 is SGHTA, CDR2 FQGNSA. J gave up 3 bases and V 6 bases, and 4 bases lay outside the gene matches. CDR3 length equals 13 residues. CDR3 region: CASRRDRYTEAFF. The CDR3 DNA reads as TGTGCCAGCAGGAGGGACAGATACACTGAAGCTTTCTTT. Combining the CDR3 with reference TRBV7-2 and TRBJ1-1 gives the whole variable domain GAGVSQSPSNKVTEKGKDVELRCDPISGHTALYWYRQSLGQGLEFLIYFQGNSAPDKSGLPSDRFSAERTGGSVSTLTIQRTQQEDSAVYLCASRRDRYTEAFFGQGTRLTVV.

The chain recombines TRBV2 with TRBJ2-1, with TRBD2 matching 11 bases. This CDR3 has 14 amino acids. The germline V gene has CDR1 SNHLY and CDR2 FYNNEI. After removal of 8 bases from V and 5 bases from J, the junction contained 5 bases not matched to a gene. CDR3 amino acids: CASATSGRNNEQFF. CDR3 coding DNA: TGTGCCAGCGCCACTAGCGGGAGAAACAATGAGCAGTTCTTC. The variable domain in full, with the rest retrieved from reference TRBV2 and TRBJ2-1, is EPEVTQTPSHQVTQMGQEVILRCVPISNHLYFYWYRQILGQKVEFLVSFYNNEISEKSEIFDDQFSVERPDGSNFTLKIRSTKLEDSAMYFCASATSGRNNEQFFGPGTRLTVL.

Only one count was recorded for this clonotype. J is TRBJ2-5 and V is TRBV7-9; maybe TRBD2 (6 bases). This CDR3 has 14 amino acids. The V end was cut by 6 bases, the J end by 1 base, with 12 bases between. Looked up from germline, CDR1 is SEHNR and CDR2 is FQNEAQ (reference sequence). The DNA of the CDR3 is TGTGCCAGCAGTACTTACGGGGGCCAAGAGACCCAGTACTTC. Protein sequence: CASSTYGGQETQYF.

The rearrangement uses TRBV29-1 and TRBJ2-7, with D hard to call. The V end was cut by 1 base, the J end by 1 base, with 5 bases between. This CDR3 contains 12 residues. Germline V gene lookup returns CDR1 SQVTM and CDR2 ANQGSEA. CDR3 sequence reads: CSVEVTSYEQYF. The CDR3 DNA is TGCAGCGTTGAAGTGACATCCTACGAGCAGTACTTC.

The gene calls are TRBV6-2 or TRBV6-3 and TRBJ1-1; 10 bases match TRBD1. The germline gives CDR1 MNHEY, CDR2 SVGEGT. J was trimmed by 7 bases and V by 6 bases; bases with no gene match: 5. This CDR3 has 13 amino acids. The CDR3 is CASRNRDRGEAFF. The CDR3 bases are TGTGCCAGCAGAAACCGGGACAGGGGTGAAGCTTTCTTT.

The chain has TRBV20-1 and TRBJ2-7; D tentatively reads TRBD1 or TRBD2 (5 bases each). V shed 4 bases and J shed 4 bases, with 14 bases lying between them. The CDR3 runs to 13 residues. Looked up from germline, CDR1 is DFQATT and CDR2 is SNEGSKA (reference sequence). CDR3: CSAKRDGRYEQYF. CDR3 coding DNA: TGCAGTGCTAAAAGGGACGGCAGGTACGAGCAGTACTTC.

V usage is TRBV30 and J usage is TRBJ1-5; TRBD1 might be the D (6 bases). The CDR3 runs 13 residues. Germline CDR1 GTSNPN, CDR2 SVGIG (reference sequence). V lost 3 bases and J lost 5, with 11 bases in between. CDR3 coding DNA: TGTGCCTGGAGCTGGTCAGGGGATCAGCCCCAGCATTTT. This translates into CAWSWSGDQPQHF.

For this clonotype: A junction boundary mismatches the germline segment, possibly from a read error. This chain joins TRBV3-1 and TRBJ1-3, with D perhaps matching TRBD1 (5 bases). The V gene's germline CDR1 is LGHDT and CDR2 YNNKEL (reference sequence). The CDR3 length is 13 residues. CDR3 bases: TGTGCCAGCCGCCAGGGCTCTGGAAACACCATATATTTT. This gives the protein CASRQGSGNTIYF.

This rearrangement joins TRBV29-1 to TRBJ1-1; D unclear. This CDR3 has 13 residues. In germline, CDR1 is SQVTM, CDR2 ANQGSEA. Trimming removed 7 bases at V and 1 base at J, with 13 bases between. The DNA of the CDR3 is TGCAGCGGAGAACAGTGGTCGAACACTGAAGCTTTCTTT. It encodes CSGEQWSNTEAFF.

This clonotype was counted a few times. CDR3 nucleotides: TGCAGTGCTAGATACAGCCAAGAGACCCAGTACTTC. It is translated as CSARYSQETQYF. The rearrangement links TRBV20-1 to TRBJ2-5, with D hard to call. The germline V gene encodes CDR1 DFQATT and CDR2 SNEGSKA (reference sequence). The CDR3 spans 12 residues. The germline V and J ends were trimmed by 2 bases and 1 base, with 5 bases remaining between them.

The CDR3 sequence: CASSATGTDTQYF. CDR3 nucleotide sequence: TGTGCCAGCAGTGCGACTGGCACAGATACGCAGTATTTT. This rearrangement joins TRBV6-5 to TRBJ2-3; D gene unclear. This CDR3 comprises 13 residues. With 5 bases removed from V and 1 base from J, the gap between germline ends came to 7 bases. Germline V gene data show CDR1 as MNHEY and CDR2 as SVGAGI.

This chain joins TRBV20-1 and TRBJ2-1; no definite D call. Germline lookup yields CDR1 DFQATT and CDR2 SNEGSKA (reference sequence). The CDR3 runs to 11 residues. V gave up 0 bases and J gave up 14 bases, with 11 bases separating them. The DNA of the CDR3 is TGCAGTGCTAGAGAAGGTCGACTTAAGTTCTTC. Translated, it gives CSAREGRLKFF.

This CDR3 reads CASRRAGGAFF. CDR3 sequence (DNA): TGTGCCAGCCGCAGGGCAGGAGGAGCTTTCTTT. V is TRBV2 and J is TRBJ1-1; D possibly corresponds to TRBD1 (5 bases). V was shortened by 8 bases and J by 10 bases, with 14 bases between the two germline ends. This CDR3 region has 11 residues. The germline V gene encodes CDR1 SNHLY and CDR2 FYNNEI.

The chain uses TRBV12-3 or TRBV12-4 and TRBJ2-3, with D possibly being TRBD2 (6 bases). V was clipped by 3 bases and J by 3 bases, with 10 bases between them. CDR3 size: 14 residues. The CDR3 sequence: CASSFQEGTDTQYF. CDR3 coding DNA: TGTGCCAGCAGTTTCCAGGAGGGGACAGATACGCAGTATTTT.

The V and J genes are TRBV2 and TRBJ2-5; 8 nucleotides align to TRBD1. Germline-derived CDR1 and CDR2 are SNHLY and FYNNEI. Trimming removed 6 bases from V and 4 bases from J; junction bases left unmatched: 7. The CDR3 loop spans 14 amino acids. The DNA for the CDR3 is TGTGCCAGCAGGGATGACAGGGGAGGAGAGACCCAGTACTTC. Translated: CASRDDRGGETQYF. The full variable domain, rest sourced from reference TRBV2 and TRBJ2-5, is EPEVTQTPSHQVTQMGQEVILRCVPISNHLYFYWYRQILGQKVEFLVSFYNNEISEKSEIFDDQFSVERPDGSNFTLKIRSTKLEDSAMYFCASRDDRGGETQYFGPGTRLLVL.

In nucleotides, the CDR3 is TGTGCCAGCAGCGCGCGCCGGGACACTGTACTGTTTTTT. This encodes CASSARRDTVLFF. The rearrangement uses TRBV9 and TRBJ1-4; D might be TRBD1 (6 bases). V dropped 3 bases and J dropped 13 bases, with 16 bases sitting between them. The CDR3 covers 13 residues. Germline CDR1 is SGDLS and CDR2 is YYNGEE.

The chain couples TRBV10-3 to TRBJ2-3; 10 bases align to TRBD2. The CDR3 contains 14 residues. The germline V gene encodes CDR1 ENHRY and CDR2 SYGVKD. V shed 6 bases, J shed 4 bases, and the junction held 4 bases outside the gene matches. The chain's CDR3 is CAIRVAGGPDTQYF. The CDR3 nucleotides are TGTGCCATCAGAGTAGCGGGAGGCCCAGATACGCAGTATTTT.

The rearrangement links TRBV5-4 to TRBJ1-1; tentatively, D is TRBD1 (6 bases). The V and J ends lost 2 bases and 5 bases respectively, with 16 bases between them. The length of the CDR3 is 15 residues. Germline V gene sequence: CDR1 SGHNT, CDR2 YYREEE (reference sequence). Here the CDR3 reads CASSLQGGGRTEAFF. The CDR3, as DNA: TGTGCCAGCAGCTTACAGGGAGGAGGGAGGACTGAAGCTTTCTTT.

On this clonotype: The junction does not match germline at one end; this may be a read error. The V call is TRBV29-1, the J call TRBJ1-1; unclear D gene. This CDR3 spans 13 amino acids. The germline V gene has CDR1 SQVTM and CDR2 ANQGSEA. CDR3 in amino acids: CSVEGSMNTEAFF. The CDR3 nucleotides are TGCAGCGTAGAAGGCAGCATGAACACTGAAGCTTTCTTT.

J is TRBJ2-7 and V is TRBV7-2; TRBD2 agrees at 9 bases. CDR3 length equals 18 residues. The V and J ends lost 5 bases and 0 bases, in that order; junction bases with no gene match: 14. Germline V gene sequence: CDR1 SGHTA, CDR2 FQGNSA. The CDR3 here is CASSPLHSGRGNSYEQYF. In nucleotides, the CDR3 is TGTGCCAGCAGCCCCCTTCATAGCGGGAGAGGGAACTCCTACGAGCAGTACTTC. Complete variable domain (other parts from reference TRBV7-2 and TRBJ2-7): GAGVSQSPSNKVTEKGKDVELRCDPISGHTALYWYRQSLGQGLEFLIYFQGNSAPDKSGLPSDRFSAERTGGSVSTLTIQRTQQEDSAVYLCASSPLHSGRGNSYEQYFGPGTRLTVT.

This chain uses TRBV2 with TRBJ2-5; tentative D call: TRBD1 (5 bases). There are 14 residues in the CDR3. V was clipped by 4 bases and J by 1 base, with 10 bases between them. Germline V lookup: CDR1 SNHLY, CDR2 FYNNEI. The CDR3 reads CASSVQGPQETQYF. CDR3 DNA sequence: TGTGCCAGCAGTGTTCAGGGTCCCCAAGAGACCCAGTACTTC.

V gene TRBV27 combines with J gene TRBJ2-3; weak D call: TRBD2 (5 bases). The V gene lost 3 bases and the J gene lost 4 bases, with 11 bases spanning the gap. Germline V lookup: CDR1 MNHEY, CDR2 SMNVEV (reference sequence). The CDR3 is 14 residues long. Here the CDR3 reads CASSFGDLADTQYF. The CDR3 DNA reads TGTGCCAGCAGTTTCGGGGATCTCGCAGATACGCAGTATTTT.

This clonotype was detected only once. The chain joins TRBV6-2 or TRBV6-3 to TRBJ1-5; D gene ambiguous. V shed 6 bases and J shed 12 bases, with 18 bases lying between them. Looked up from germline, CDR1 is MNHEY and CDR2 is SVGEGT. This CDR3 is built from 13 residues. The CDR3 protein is CASSHRRDLVQHF. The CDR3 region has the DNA TGTGCCAGCAGCCACCGACGGGATTTGGTCCAGCATTTT.

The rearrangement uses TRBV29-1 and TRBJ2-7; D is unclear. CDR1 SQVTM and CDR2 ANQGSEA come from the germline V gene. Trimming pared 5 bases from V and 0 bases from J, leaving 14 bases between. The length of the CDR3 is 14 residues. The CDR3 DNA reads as TGCAGCGTTCTCAAGGACCCAGGCTCCTACGAGCAGTACTTC. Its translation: CSVLKDPGSYEQYF.

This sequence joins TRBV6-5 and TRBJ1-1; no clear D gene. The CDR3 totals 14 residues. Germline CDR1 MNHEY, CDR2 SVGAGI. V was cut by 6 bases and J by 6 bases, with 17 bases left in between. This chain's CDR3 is CASRKGTAASEAFF. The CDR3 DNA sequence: TGTGCCAGCAGGAAGGGCACAGCCGCATCTGAAGCTTTCTTT.

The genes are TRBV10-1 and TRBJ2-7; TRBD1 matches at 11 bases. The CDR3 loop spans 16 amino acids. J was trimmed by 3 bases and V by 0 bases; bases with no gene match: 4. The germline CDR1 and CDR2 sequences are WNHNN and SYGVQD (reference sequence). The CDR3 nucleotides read TGCGCCAGCAGTGAGTCGGGGGACAGGGGGTTCTACGAGCAGTACTTC. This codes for CASSESGDRGFYEQYF.

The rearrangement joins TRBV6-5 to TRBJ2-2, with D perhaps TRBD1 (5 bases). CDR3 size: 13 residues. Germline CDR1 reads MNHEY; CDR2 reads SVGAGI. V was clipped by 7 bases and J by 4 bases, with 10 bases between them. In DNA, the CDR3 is TGTGCCAGCACCCGACAGTCCACCGGGGAGCTGTTTTTT. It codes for CASTRQSTGELFF.

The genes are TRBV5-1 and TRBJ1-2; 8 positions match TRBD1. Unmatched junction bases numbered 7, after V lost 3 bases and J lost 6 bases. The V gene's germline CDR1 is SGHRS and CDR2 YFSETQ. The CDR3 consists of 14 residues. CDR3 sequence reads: CASSYSQGEDGYTF. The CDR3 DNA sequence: TGCGCCAGCAGCTATTCACAGGGGGAAGATGGCTACACCTTC.